The subject of this entry is one T cell receptor beta chain. Its antigen is currently unknown. The sample originates from a study of T cell responses to AZD1222 COVID-19 vaccine. Study-wide results and limits: Unmutated variant regions are reportedly targeted by nearly half of spike-specific TCRs. Spike-specific TCRs gained breadth and depth after people received two AZD1222 doses.

CDR3 length equals 13 residues. With 5 bases removed from V and 7 bases from J, the gap between germline ends came to 11 bases. CDR1 and CDR2 (germline): LNHDA, SQIVND (reference sequence). Libraries were prepared by immunoSEQ multiplex PCR; TCRdb keeps only in-frame clonotypes and omits some of them. Found here are about 150,000 clones, 88% of them singletons; the top ten hold approximately 6.6%. The chain is built from TRBV19 and TRBJ1-4; D is uncertain. The sequencing used peripheral blood, collected after recovery from COVID-19. The receptor was derived from an adult who had recovered from COVID-19. CDR3 loop: CASSGWASEKLFF. CDR3 nucleotide sequence: TGTGCCAGTAGTGGGTGGGCCAGTGAAAAACTGTTTTTT.